The TCR beta chain under discussion was sequenced for a study of CD8 T cells in ankylosing spondylitis. Study-level points and caveats: In ankylosing spondylitis blood, a motif of seven to nine highly homologous TCR beta variants appeared characteristic.

Libraries for TCR beta were made by quantitative 5'-RACE with molecular barcodes. One entry per CDR3 protein results from TCRdb running MiXCR on the 5' RACE reads. The sample holds 50,000 to 60,000 distinct CDR3 sequences, 6.5% to 9% seen once. This clonotype was detected ten times or more. What it binds is not known. From germline, CDR1 is DFQATT and CDR2 SNEGSKA (reference sequence). J gave up 2 bases and V 4 bases, and 15 bases lay outside the gene matches. The CDR3 is 18 residues long. J is TRBJ2-3 and V is TRBV20-1; TRBD2 matches at 10 bases. Sequenced material: blood, either unsorted or a sorted T cell fraction (not recorded which). The receptor was derived from a female donor with ankylosing spondylitis or in good health (not recorded which). CDR3 DNA sequence: TGCAGTGCTAAGAGGATTAGCGGGGGGTCGCGGGCCACAGATACGCAGTATTTT. It translates to CSAKRISGGSRATDTQYF.